This T cell receptor beta chain was recovered during a study of blood T cell repertoires in COVID-19. The repertoire was sequenced with immunoSEQ multiplex PCR; TCRdb's copy has only in-frame clones and lacks some. The sample lists more than 95,000 clones, 80% to 90% occurring once. Germline CDR1 SGHRS, CDR2 YFSETQ. The CDR3 consists of 14 residues. V was clipped by 0 bases and J by 2 bases, with 7 bases between them. The V gene is TRBV5-1, the J gene TRBJ2-3; maybe TRBD2 (5 bases). The specimen sequenced was peripheral blood. This sequence originates from a woman aged 55 to 70 with acute or convalescent COVID-19. CDR3 loop: CASSLAGITDTQYF. For the CDR3, the DNA is TGCGCCAGCAGCTTGGCCGGGATCACAGATACGCAGTATTTT.